The T cell receptor beta chain under discussion was sequenced for a study of T-cell memory formation after mild COVID-19. Turning to the study itself: Across donors, TCR clusters were largely donor specific. Findings and limits, study-wide: There was a balanced CD4/CD8 profile in clones contracting day 15 to 85, and later expanders leaned CD4+. Proof of SARS-CoV-2 specificity was absent for the second-wave clones that crested on day 37.

TCRdb analysed the 5' RACE reads with MiXCR anew, one entry per CDR3 protein. The sample shows around 300,000 distinct CDR3 sequences, roughly a fifth of them seen only once. With respect to this clonotype: Its specificity is unknown.

The CDR3 totals 13 residues. Germline-derived CDR1 and CDR2 are LNHDA and SQIVND (reference sequence). The junction had 9 bases not matched to a gene; V was cut back by 9 bases and J by 5 bases. What was sequenced was PBMCs or a T cell subset sorted from them (not recorded which). The receptor's source is a man aged 18-30 years who had mild COVID-19 (a few samples of this study predate the infection). Cell type and time point are not known. V is TRBV19 and J is TRBJ2-5; TRBD1 matches 7 bases. The CDR3 DNA follows: TGTGCCAGCAGAAGACAGGGTTTCGAGACCCAGTACTTC. Protein product: CASRRQGFETQYF.